The 11 T cell receptor beta chains given below trace back to one sample, sequenced in a study of T cells in Graves' hyperthyroidism and ophthalmopathy. From RNA transcripts, TCR beta CDR3 regions were amplified. When the TCR CDR3 underwent first-round RT-PCR, the HTBI primer set was used. TCRdb analysed the multiplex PCR reads with MiXCR anew, one entry per CDR3 protein. This table holds about 500,000 distinct CDR3 sequences, roughly 16% found once. The sample comprised blood. These receptors were taken from a woman in her thirties with Graves' ophthalmopathy.

This clonotype was seen repeatedly, ten times or more. The gene calls are TRBV3-1 and TRBJ2-7; 8 bases line up with TRBD2. Looked up from germline, CDR1 is LGHDT and CDR2 is YNNKEL (reference sequence). This CDR3 has 16 residues. Germline trimming cut 0 bases from V and 1 base from J; bases unmatched to any gene: 5. CDR3 DNA: TGTGCCAGCAGCCAAGATTCTGCGGGAGGTTCCTACGAGCAGTACTTC. Translation: CASSQDSAGGSYEQYF.

This clonotype was observed a handful of times. This sequence joins TRBV7-2 and TRBJ1-6; D remains unclear. The CDR3 is made up of 19 amino acids. Germline V gene lookup returns CDR1 SGHTA and CDR2 FQGNSA. V lost 2 bases and J lost 5, with 22 bases in between. In nucleotides, the CDR3 is TGTGCCAGCAGCTTACAGAATATGTGGTTTTACCAAAATAATTCACCCCTCCACTTT. Its translation: CASSLQNMWFYQNNSPLHF. The full variable domain, in which reference TRBV7-2 and TRBJ1-6 provide the parts outside the CDR3, is GAGVSQSPSNKVTEKGKDVELRCDPISGHTALYWYRQSLGQGLEFLIYFQGNSAPDKSGLPSDRFSAERTGGSVSTLTIQRTQQEDSAVYLCASSLQNMWFYQNNSPLHFGNGTRLTVT.

This clonotype was recorded many times. The rearrangement uses TRBV12-3 or TRBV12-4 and TRBJ2-7; D call uncertain. V lost 6 bases and J 2 bases, leaving 8 bases between the germline ends. The length of the CDR3 is 12 residues. The CDR3, as DNA: TGTGCCAGCAGCCTTTACCCCTACGAGCAGTACTTC. Translated, it gives CASSLYPYEQYF.

This clonotype was detected many times. V gene TRBV7-9 combines with J gene TRBJ2-1; 12 bases are a match to TRBD2. The CDR3 runs 15 residues. CDR1 and CDR2 from the germline V gene are SEHNR and FQNEAQ (reference sequence). Unmatched junction bases numbered 8, after V lost 5 bases and J lost 9 bases. The CDR3 loop reads CASSPGTSGLREQFF. CDR3 nucleotide sequence: TGTGCCAGCAGCCCCGGGACTAGCGGGCTCCGTGAGCAGTTCTTC.

This clonotype was seen a few times. V and J are TRBV4-2 and TRBJ2-2; D perhaps matches TRBD1 (6 bases). V shed 1 base and J shed 0 bases, with 12 bases lying between them. CDR1 is LGHNA, CDR2 YNFKEQ, per germline. CDR3 length: 17 amino acids. The CDR3 nucleotides read TGTGCCAGCAGCCAAGGATGGACAGCTACGAACACCGGGGAGCTGTTTTTT. This gives the protein CASSQGWTATNTGELFF.

This clonotype came up many times. The chain is built from TRBV20-1 and TRBJ2-7; 11 bases are shared with TRBD1. CDR1 and CDR2 from the germline V gene are DFQATT and SNEGSKA (reference sequence). V dropped 1 base and J dropped 7; count of bases not matched to a gene: 6. The CDR3 sequence is 14 residues long. The CDR3 sequence: CSARADRGLGEQYF. The CDR3 nucleotides are TGCAGTGCTAGAGCGGACAGGGGGCTGGGAGAGCAGTACTTC.

In this sample, this clonotype turned up many times. The CDR3 nucleotides are TGTGCCAGCAGTCCCCCCACTGGCGGGAGATCCCCCGATACGCAGTATTTT. This translates into CASSPPTGGRSPDTQYF. The genes are TRBV12-3 or TRBV12-4 and TRBJ2-3; 7 bases line up with TRBD2. The V segment lost 5 bases and the J segment 6 bases; nucleotides outside the gene matches: 17. The CDR3 is 17 residues long.

In its sample, this clonotype was seen many times. The CDR3, as DNA: TGCAGCGTTGAGGGGGACAGGGGGCGGCCGAAGAACACTGAAGCTTTCTTT. This sequence encodes CSVEGDRGRPKNTEAFF. The chain has TRBV29-1 and TRBJ1-1; the match to TRBD1 covers 12 bases. The CDR3 length is 17 residues. V shed 3 bases, J shed 1 base, and the junction held 9 bases outside the gene matches. Germline lookup yields CDR1 SQVTM and CDR2 ANQGSEA.

In its sample, this clonotype was seen many times. The rearrangement uses TRBV15 and TRBJ1-5; D is perhaps TRBD1 (5 bases). Deletions cut 6 bases from V and 6 bases from J, with 12 bases between. From germline, CDR1 is LNHNV and CDR2 YYDKDF (reference sequence). The CDR3 runs 13 residues. CDR3 in amino acids: CATSGGGGQPQHF. As DNA, the CDR3 is TGTGCCACCAGTGGTGGGGGAGGTCAGCCCCAGCATTTT.

This clonotype was seen only a few times. This chain joins TRBV27 and TRBJ1-1, with D tentatively TRBD1 (5 bases). The V gene's germline CDR1 is MNHEY and CDR2 SMNVEV (reference sequence). The V gene lost 5 bases and the J gene lost 0 bases, with 13 bases spanning the gap. This CDR3 has 15 residues. CDR3 sequence (DNA): TGTGCCAGCAGTCTAGGGCAGGGTGTGAACACTGAAGCTTTCTTT. Encoded protein: CASSLGQGVNTEAFF.

V is TRBV10-2 and J is TRBJ1-1; unclear D gene. Per germline, CDR1 WSHSY and CDR2 SAAADI. This CDR3 contains 12 residues. Trimming shortened V by 7 bases and J by 3 bases, and 9 bases separated the two germline ends. The CDR3 loop reads CASIAKDTEAFF. Written as DNA, the CDR3 is TGCGCCAGCATAGCCAAGGACACTGAAGCTTTCTTT.